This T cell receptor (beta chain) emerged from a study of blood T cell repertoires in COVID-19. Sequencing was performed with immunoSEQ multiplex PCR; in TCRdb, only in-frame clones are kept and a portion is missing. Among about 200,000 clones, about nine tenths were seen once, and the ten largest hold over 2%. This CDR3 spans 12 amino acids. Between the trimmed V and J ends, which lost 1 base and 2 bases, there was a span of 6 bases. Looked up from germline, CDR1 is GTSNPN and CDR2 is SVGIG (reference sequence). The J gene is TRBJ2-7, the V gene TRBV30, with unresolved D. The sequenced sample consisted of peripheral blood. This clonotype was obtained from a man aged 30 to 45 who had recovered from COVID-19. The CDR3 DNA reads TGTGCCTGGAGTGAACAGACCTACGAGCAGTACTTC. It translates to CAWSEQTYEQYF. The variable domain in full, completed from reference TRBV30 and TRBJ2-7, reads SQTIHQWPATLVQPVGSPLSLECTVEGTSNPNLYWYRQAAGRGLQLLFYSVGIGQISSEVPQNLSASRPQDRQFILSSKKLLLSDSGFYLCAWSEQTYEQYFGPGTRLTVT.